The clone carrying this T cell receptor (beta chain) was detected many times. Using its own MiXCR run on the RT-PCR reads, TCRdb lists one record per CDR3 protein. The sample shows more than 600,000 distinct CDR3 sequences, 14% of them seen only once. V lost 5 bases and J 6 bases, leaving 19 bases between the germline ends. The CDR3 is 15 residues long. CDR1 and CDR2 (germline): SGHTA, FQGNSA. This TCR was recovered from a female donor in good health, serving as a healthy control. The specimen sequenced was memory CD4+ T cells from blood. V gene TRBV7-2 combines with J gene TRBJ1-1, with D maybe TRBD1 (6 bases). The DNA for the CDR3 is TGTGCCAGCAGCCCGGTCAGGGGAGGAGGCGCTGAAGCTTTCTTT. Translating it yields CASSPVRGGGAEAFF.